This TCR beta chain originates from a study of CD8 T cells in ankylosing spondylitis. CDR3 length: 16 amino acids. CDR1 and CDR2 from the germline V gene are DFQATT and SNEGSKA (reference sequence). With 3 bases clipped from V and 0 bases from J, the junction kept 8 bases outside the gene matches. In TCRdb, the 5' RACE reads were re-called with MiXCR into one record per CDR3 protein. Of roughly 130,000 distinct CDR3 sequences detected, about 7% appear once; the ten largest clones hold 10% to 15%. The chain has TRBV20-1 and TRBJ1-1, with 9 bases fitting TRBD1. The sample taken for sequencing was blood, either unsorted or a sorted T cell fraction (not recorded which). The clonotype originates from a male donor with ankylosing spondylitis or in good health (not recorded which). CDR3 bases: TGCAGTGCTAGCCGGGACAGGGATTGGATGAACACTGAAGCTTTCTTT. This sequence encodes CSASRDRDWMNTEAFF.